This passage covers 27 T cell receptor beta chains from one sample sequenced in a study of CD8+CD57+ T cells in acquired aplastic anemia. Patients included in sequencing had previously demonstrated CD8+CD57+ cell expansion by flow cytometry. Template material for TCR beta VDJ and CDR3 profiling consisted of genomic DNA. TCRdb called the reads again in MiXCR, with one record for every CDR3 protein. The table has fewer than 200,000 distinct CDR3 sequences, around half seen once. Sequences were obtained from sorted CD4+, CD8+, or CD8+CD57+ T cells (not recorded which) from PBMCs. The receptors stem from a human donor with aplastic anemia.

This chain links TRBV3-1 with TRBJ2-7, with 13 bases lining up with TRBD2. This CDR3 is 15 amino acids long. Trimming cost V 1 base and J 4 bases; bases outside gene matches: 1. The germline gives CDR1 LGHDT, CDR2 YNNKEL (reference sequence). CDR3 sequence reads: CASSQGTSGGYEQYF. The DNA for the CDR3 is TGTGCCAGCAGCCAAGGGACTAGCGGGGGTTACGAGCAGTACTTC.

The gene calls are TRBV7-9 and TRBJ2-5; 8 bases fit TRBD2. The CDR3 has 14 residues. V was clipped by 5 bases and J by 4 bases; unmatched bases: 6. Germline loops: CDR1 SEHNR, CDR2 FQNEAQ (reference sequence). As DNA, the CDR3 is TGTGCCAGCAGCCCAACGACTAGCGTAGAGACCCAGTACTTC. Translated, it gives CASSPTTSVETQYF.

V and J are TRBV29-1 and TRBJ2-7; 9 nucleotides agree with TRBD1. Germline V gene sequence: CDR1 SQVTM, CDR2 ANQGSEA. Trimming removed 6 bases from V and 3 bases from J; junction bases left unmatched: 6. The CDR3 is 13 residues long. The CDR3 DNA reads TGCAGCGTCGGCCCGGACAGGGGCTACGAGCAGTACTTC. It is translated as CSVGPDRGYEQYF.

This clonotype was found once. This chain connects TRBV7-2 to TRBJ1-2; 7 nucleotides line up with TRBD1. There are 15 residues in the CDR3. Germline V CDR1 and CDR2: SGHTA, FQGNSA. Unmatched junction bases numbered 5, after V lost 2 bases and J lost 2 bases. DNA of the CDR3: TGTGCCAGCAGCTTAAGACAGGGCATAAACTATGGCTACACCTTC. As protein: CASSLRQGINYGYTF.

The chain employs TRBV20-1 and TRBJ2-3; 7 nucleotides match TRBD1. The germline CDR1 and CDR2 sequences are DFQATT and SNEGSKA (reference sequence). With 6 bases clipped from V and 2 bases from J, the junction kept 17 bases outside the gene matches. The CDR3 is 17 residues long. CDR3 amino acids: CSANPGQWSGYTDTQYF. DNA for the CDR3: TGCAGTGCAAATCCGGGACAGTGGAGTGGCTACACAGATACGCAGTATTTT.

The rearrangement uses TRBV19 and TRBJ2-7; D may be TRBD1 (5 bases). There are 11 residues in the CDR3. CDR1 is LNHDA and CDR2 is SQIVND in the germline V gene (reference sequence). V lost 5 bases and J 6 bases, leaving 8 bases between the germline ends. In DNA, the CDR3 is TGTGCCAGTAGTCAGGGAAGCGAGCAGTACTTC. This gives the protein CASSQGSEQYF.

In this sample, this clonotype turned up many times. The V call is TRBV9, the J call TRBJ2-7, with D unresolved. This CDR3 region has 11 residues. Looked up from germline, CDR1 is SGDLS and CDR2 is YYNGEE. Trimming cost V 4 bases and J 6 bases, with 8 bases left between them. The CDR3 reads CASSPGSEQYF. CDR3 in DNA: TGTGCCAGCAGCCCAGGAAGCGAGCAGTACTTC. Full variable domain (remainder filled in from reference TRBV9 and TRBJ2-7): DSGVTQTPKHLITATGQRVTLRCSPRSGDLSVYWYQQSLDQGLQFLIQYYNGEERAKGNILERFSAQQFPDLHSELNLSSLELGDSALYFCASSPGSEQYFGPGTRLTVT.

The V gene is TRBV2, the J gene TRBJ1-2, with a tentative D call TRBD1 (6 bases). The germline V and J ends were trimmed by 6 bases and 1 base, with 6 bases remaining between them. Per the germline V gene, CDR1 is SNHLY and CDR2 is FYNNEI. This CDR3 is 12 amino acids long. This chain's CDR3 is CASRGGNYGYTF. CDR3 DNA sequence: TGTGCCAGCAGAGGGGGTAACTATGGCTACACCTTC.

The chain uses TRBV7-8 and TRBJ2-5; the D is unclear. This CDR3 spans 10 amino acids. The germline CDR1 and CDR2 sequences are SGHVS and FQNEAQ. Trimming took off 0 bases at V and 10 bases at J, with 3 bases between the two ends. The CDR3 DNA is TGTGCCAGCAGCTTAGCGAACCAGTACTTC. Its protein is CASSLANQYF.

This clonotype was detected many times. The V gene is TRBV7-2, the J gene TRBJ1-4; TRBD1 agrees at 9 bases. Germline CDR1 SGHTA, CDR2 FQGNSA. The CDR3 has 15 residues. Losses at the gene ends were 0 bases for V and 7 bases for J; bases not matched to a gene: 3. CDR3 protein: CASSLAGTGLEKLFF. The DNA of the CDR3 is TGTGCCAGCAGCTTAGCCGGGACAGGGCTTGAAAAACTGTTTTTT.

Notes on this clonotype: A single base separates this from a much larger clone, so it may be a read error. As the CDR3 is not closed by the conserved phenylalanine or tryptophan, this likely results from a read error. The V and J genes are TRBV10-2 and TRBJ2-7; D is tentatively TRBD1 or TRBD2 (6 bases each). This CDR3 spans 15 amino acids. Germline CDR1 and CDR2: WSHSY and SAAADI. This CDR3 is CASSYSSGGPYEQYS. The CDR3 DNA reads as TGTGCCAGCAGTTACTCGTCCGGGGGCCCCTACGAGCAGTACTCC.

The gene calls are TRBV6-1 and TRBJ1-3; no reliable D call. This CDR3 comprises 17 residues. Trimming stripped 4 bases from V and 0 bases from J, with 16 bases between. Germline V gene lookup returns CDR1 MNHNS and CDR2 SASEGT. The CDR3 sequence: CASSATFWVASGNTIYF. CDR3 sequence (DNA): TGTGCCAGCAGTGCAACCTTCTGGGTCGCCTCTGGAAACACCATATATTTT.

Comment on this clonotype: The junction differs from germline at one of its ends, possibly a read error. This chain uses TRBV5-1 with TRBJ2-5, with unresolved D. The germline V gene has CDR1 SGHRS and CDR2 YFSETQ. The CDR3 is 13 amino acids. CDR3 sequence: CASSLDLQETQHF. In nucleotides, the CDR3 is TGCGCCAGCAGCTTGGATTTACAAGAGACCCAGCACTTC.

This clonotype came up many times. The chain uses TRBV7-6 and TRBJ2-7; D may be TRBD1 (5 bases). CDR1 SGHVS and CDR2 FNYEAQ come from the germline V gene. Deletions cut 5 bases from V and 3 bases from J, with 14 bases between. The CDR3 spans 14 residues. The CDR3 nucleotides are TGTGCCAGCAGCCTCAGACAGCCCTACTACGAGCAGTACTTC. Protein sequence: CASSLRQPYYEQYF.

The CDR3 sequence is CASRADIGGEKLFF. CDR3 nucleotides: TGTGCCAGCCGAGCGGACATCGGGGGGGAAAAACTGTTTTTT. The rearrangement uses TRBV19 and TRBJ1-4, with D possibly being TRBD1 (5 bases). The CDR3 has 14 residues. V was trimmed by 9 bases and J by 8 bases, leaving 19 bases between them. Germline assignment: CDR1 LNHDA and CDR2 SQIVND (reference sequence).

In its sample, this clonotype was seen many times. The chain employs TRBV19 and TRBJ2-3, with D possibly matching TRBD1 (6 bases). Trimming removed 6 bases at V and 5 bases at J, with 21 bases between. This CDR3 has 16 amino acids. From germline, CDR1 is LNHDA and CDR2 SQIVND (reference sequence). The CDR3, as DNA: TGTGCCAGTAGCGCCGACAGGCGCCCGATTTTAGATACGCAGTATTTT. Its translation: CASSADRRPILDTQYF.

The chain is built from TRBV12-5 and TRBJ2-1; the match to TRBD2 covers 9 bases. Germline values: CDR1 LGHNT, CDR2 FRNRAP. With 0 bases clipped from V and 6 bases from J, the junction kept 6 bases outside the gene matches. The length of the CDR3 is 16 residues. This CDR3 is CASGLVLGRGGNEQFF. The CDR3 coding sequence is TGTGCTAGTGGTTTGGTACTAGGGCGGGGGGGCAATGAGCAGTTCTTC.

The chain employs TRBV25-1 and TRBJ2-7, with TRBD2 matching 8 bases. CDR1 and CDR2 (germline): MGHDK, SYGVNS. Trimming removed 4 bases from V and 5 bases from J; junction bases left unmatched: 16. The CDR3 totals 17 residues. This CDR3 reads CASSAGSGVQSADEQYF. CDR3 nucleotides: TGTGCCAGCAGTGCGGGTAGCGGGGTTCAGTCGGCGGACGAGCAGTACTTC.

The chain combines TRBV3-1 with TRBJ2-1; maybe TRBD1 (5 bases). There are 12 residues in the CDR3. The V gene lost 5 bases and the J gene lost 8 bases, with 10 bases spanning the gap. CDR1 is LGHDT, CDR2 YNNKEL, per germline (reference sequence). The CDR3, as DNA: TGTGCCAGCAGCTGGACAAGCGATGAGCAGTTCTTC. Amino acids: CASSWTSDEQFF.

This clonotype was found many times. The chain employs TRBV19 and TRBJ2-4; D might be TRBD1 (5 bases). The CDR3 runs 12 residues. Trimming shortened V by 4 bases and J by 9 bases, and 10 bases separated the two germline ends. From germline, CDR1 is LNHDA and CDR2 SQIVND (reference sequence). For the CDR3, the DNA is TGTGCCAGTAGTACCCAGGGAAGCATTCAGTACTTC. Protein sequence: CASSTQGSIQYF.

This rearrangement joins TRBV5-1 to TRBJ2-3; the D gene is possibly TRBD2 (5 bases). CDR1 and CDR2 from the germline V gene are SGHRS and YFSETQ. The CDR3 covers 18 residues. V lost 0 bases to trimming and J lost 0 bases, with 17 bases between them. The CDR3 here is CASSLDGGRVPSTDTQYF. CDR3 sequence (DNA): TGCGCCAGCAGCTTGGATGGCGGGCGTGTCCCTAGCACAGATACGCAGTATTTT.

This chain uses TRBV20-1 with TRBJ1-3; D remains unclear. Trimming shortened V by 3 bases and J by 2 bases, and 14 bases separated the two germline ends. Germline V CDR1 and CDR2: DFQATT, SNEGSKA (reference sequence). There are 15 residues in the CDR3. Here the CDR3 reads CSARTGSSPGNTIYF. The CDR3 nucleotides read TGCAGTGCTAGGACCGGGAGTAGCCCTGGAAACACCATATATTTT.

Notes on this clonotype: One junction end disagrees with the germline gene, perhaps due to a read error. The rearrangement joins TRBV10-3 to TRBJ2-5; no reliable D call. CDR1 and CDR2 (germline): ENHRY, SYGVKD. The CDR3 consists of 12 residues. As DNA, the CDR3 is TGTGCCAGCAGTTACTATAGCCAGACCCAGTACTTC. Protein sequence: CASSYYSQTQYF.

The table lists this clonotype with many counts. V usage is TRBV12-3 or TRBV12-4 and J usage is TRBJ1-2; 9 positions agree with TRBD1. There are 13 residues in the CDR3. Trimming removed 6 bases from V and 8 bases from J; junction bases left unmatched: 7. CDR3 sequence: CASRSTGGEGYTF. The DNA for the CDR3 is TGTGCCAGCAGGTCGACAGGGGGGGAGGGCTACACCTTC.

This clonotype was seen a handful of times. The J gene is TRBJ1-2, the V gene TRBV20-1; no clear D. From germline, CDR1 is DFQATT and CDR2 SNEGSKA (reference sequence). V dropped 1 base and J dropped 3 bases, with 21 bases sitting between them. The CDR3 sequence is 17 residues long. CDR3 residues: CSARVTPIVTTYYGYTF. CDR3 sequence (DNA): TGCAGTGCTAGAGTTACGCCGATAGTTACCACTTACTATGGCTACACCTTC.

This clonotype was counted ten times or more. The gene calls are TRBV2 and TRBJ2-3; 8 bases are shared with TRBD1. Germline loops: CDR1 SNHLY, CDR2 FYNNEI. Trimming took 7 bases from V and 8 from J; bases not matched to a gene: 5. This CDR3 is 12 amino acids long. The CDR3 protein is CASTGQGITQYF. The CDR3, as DNA: TGTGCCAGCACCGGACAGGGAATTACGCAGTATTTT.

This clonotype was seen repeatedly, ten times or more. This chain uses TRBV20-1 with TRBJ1-5; possible D gene TRBD1, 5 bases. The V end lost 6 bases, the J end lost 0 bases, and 15 bases lay between the germline ends. CDR3 length: 15 amino acids. Germline CDR1 is DFQATT and CDR2 is SNEGSKA (reference sequence). CDR3 coding DNA: TGCAGTGCCGCGATGGGGCAGTATAGCAATCAGCCCCAGCATTTT. Protein: CSAAMGQYSNQPQHF.